One sample yielded the 32 T cell receptor beta chains listed below, sequenced in a study of Graves' ophthalmopathy and Graves' hyperthyroidism. Researchers took RNA transcripts and amplified TCR beta CDR3 regions from them. Scientists carried out first-round RT-PCR using HTBI primers and then a second-round multiplex PCR. TCRdb recomputed calls from the multiplex PCR reads with MiXCR, one row per CDR3 protein. This sample has just over 600,000 distinct CDR3 sequences, with about a fifth found just once. Sequenced: peripheral blood. Receptors originate from a woman between 18 and 29 years old with stable Graves' hyperthyroidism. Some clones in this sample may be carry-over from other donors' samples.

This rearrangement joins TRBV12-3 or TRBV12-4 to TRBJ2-5; 9 bases match TRBD2. The CDR3 consists of 15 residues. J gave up 3 bases and V 5 bases, and 7 bases lay outside the gene matches. The CDR3 DNA reads as TGTGCCAGCAGTCCGGGACTAGCCGTTAAAGAGACCCAGTACTTC. Translating gives CASSPGLAVKETQYF.

At least ten counts were recorded for this clonotype. The V gene is TRBV20-1, the J gene TRBJ2-4; D remains unclear. Trimming cost V 3 bases and J 0 bases, with 6 bases left between them. Germline CDR1 is DFQATT and CDR2 is SNEGSKA (reference sequence). The CDR3 has 13 amino acids. Here the CDR3 DNA reads TGCAGTGCTAGTTTTGTAGCCAAAAACATTCAGTACTTC. This translates into CSASFVAKNIQYF.

This clonotype was counted many times. The chain couples TRBV27 to TRBJ1-1; 7 bases fit TRBD1. Germline loops: CDR1 MNHEY, CDR2 SMNVEV (reference sequence). CDR3 length: 14 amino acids. J was trimmed by 0 bases and V by 6 bases; bases with no gene match: 4. The CDR3 DNA reads as TGTGCCAGCAGGACAGGGCTAATGAACACTGAAGCTTTCTTT. Its translation is CASRTGLMNTEAFF.

This clonotype was recorded many times. This chain joins TRBV6-5 and TRBJ2-7, with TRBD1 matching over 11 bases. This CDR3 region has 15 residues. Trimming removed 6 bases from V and 0 bases from J; junction bases left unmatched: 4. The V gene's germline CDR1 is MNHEY and CDR2 SVGAGI. CDR3 coding DNA: TGTGCCAGCAGGTTAGGGACAGGGGGCTCCTACGAGCAGTACTTC. Encoded protein: CASRLGTGGSYEQYF.

This clonotype came up many times. The chain links TRBV7-9 to TRBJ1-1, with D unclear. Per germline, CDR1 SEHNR and CDR2 FQNEAQ (reference sequence). V lost 3 bases and J lost 3, with 8 bases in between. This CDR3 is built from 13 residues. The CDR3 sequence: CASSFRTDTEAFF. The CDR3 DNA is TGTGCCAGCAGCTTCAGAACGGACACTGAAGCTTTCTTT.

This clonotype appeared many times. The rearrangement uses TRBV12-3 or TRBV12-4 and TRBJ1-1; D gene uncertain. Trimming took 3 bases from V and 8 from J, leaving 13 bases between them. The CDR3 is made up of 13 amino acids. CDR3 sequence reads: CASSFDLGAEAFF. CDR3 DNA: TGTGCCAGCAGTTTTGATTTAGGAGCGGAAGCTTTCTTT.

This clonotype was observed at least ten times. The V gene is TRBV15, the J gene TRBJ1-5; D unresolved. Looked up from germline, CDR1 is LNHNV and CDR2 is YYDKDF (reference sequence). This CDR3 comprises 13 residues. V lost 0 bases and J lost 6, with 6 bases in between. Here the CDR3 reads CATSRDLAQPQHF. The CDR3 coding sequence is TGTGCCACCAGCAGAGATTTAGCTCAGCCCCAGCATTTT.

This clonotype was detected ten times or more. The V and J genes are TRBV28 and TRBJ2-7, with 8 bases matching TRBD1. CDR3 length: 15 amino acids. The V segment lost 6 bases and the J segment 5 bases; nucleotides outside the gene matches: 12. Per germline, CDR1 MDHEN and CDR2 SYDVKM. CDR3 bases: TGTGCCAGCAGCACCCAGGGGGCAGTCAGGAACGAGCAGTACTTC. It specifies CASSTQGAVRNEQYF.

In its sample, this clonotype was seen many times. This sequence joins TRBV29-1 and TRBJ2-5, with D possibly called TRBD1 or TRBD2 (5 bases each). This CDR3 has 11 residues. Trimming pared 5 bases from V and 5 bases from J, leaving 9 bases between. Germline assignment: CDR1 SQVTM and CDR2 ANQGSEA. The CDR3 region has the DNA TGCAGCGTTCCAGAGGGGGAGACCCAGTACTTC. Translation: CSVPEGETQYF. Supplemented by reference TRBV29-1 and TRBJ2-5, the full variable domain reads SAVISQKPSRDICQRGTSLTIQCQVDSQVTMMFWYRQQPGQSLTLIATANQGSEATYESGFVIDKFPISRPNLTFSTLTVSNMSPEDSSIYLCSVPEGETQYFGPGTRLLVL.

This clonotype was seen many times. The chain is built from TRBV2 and TRBJ2-4; no clear D gene. Germline V gene lookup returns CDR1 SNHLY and CDR2 FYNNEI. With 3 bases removed from V and 0 bases from J, the gap between germline ends came to 6 bases. The CDR3 is 14 amino acids. CDR3 protein: CASSDGRAKNIQYF. The CDR3 nucleotides are TGTGCCAGCAGTGATGGCAGAGCCAAAAACATTCAGTACTTC.

This clonotype was observed many times. This chain links TRBV20-1 with TRBJ2-7; TRBD2 might be the D (5 bases). Germline V lookup: CDR1 DFQATT, CDR2 SNEGSKA (reference sequence). V was trimmed by 2 bases and J by 3 bases, leaving 11 bases between them. The CDR3 is made up of 13 amino acids. CDR3 in DNA: TGCAGTGCTAGACAGGAGGTGTACTACGAGCAGTACTTC. Translated: CSARQEVYYEQYF.

This clonotype was seen ten or more times. The chain employs TRBV10-3 and TRBJ1-5; a possible D gene is TRBD1 (5 bases). V lost 0 bases and J 3 bases, leaving 9 bases between the germline ends. Per germline, CDR1 ENHRY and CDR2 SYGVKD. The CDR3 runs 15 residues. The DNA for the CDR3 is TGTGCCATCAGTGAGTCTCAAGGGGCCAATCAGCCCCAGCATTTT. Its translation: CAISESQGANQPQHF.

The chain carries TRBV7-9 and TRBJ1-1; D gene unclear. Per germline, CDR1 SEHNR and CDR2 FQNEAQ (reference sequence). The CDR3 covers 13 residues. Trimming shortened V by 2 bases and J by 3 bases, and 7 bases separated the two germline ends. The CDR3 loop is CASSLFQDTEAFF. CDR3 in DNA: TGTGCCAGCAGCTTATTCCAGGACACTGAAGCTTTCTTT.

This clonotype came up many times. V gene TRBV6-1 combines with J gene TRBJ1-1, with D uncertain. Germline CDR1 MNHNS, CDR2 SASEGT. The CDR3 spans 14 residues. V lost 2 bases to trimming and J lost 5 bases, with 12 bases between them. The CDR3 nucleotides read TGTGCCAGCAGTGAATATTCCCGGAGGACTGAAGCTTTCTTT. This sequence encodes CASSEYSRRTEAFF.

This clonotype was picked up many times. The chain is built from TRBV20-1 and TRBJ2-5, with unresolved D. The V gene lost 3 bases and the J gene lost 13 bases, with 15 bases spanning the gap. Germline V gene data show CDR1 as DFQATT and CDR2 as SNEGSKA (reference sequence). The length of the CDR3 is 11 residues. The CDR3: CSASRAAPGYF. Here the CDR3 DNA reads TGCAGTGCTAGCCGGGCCGCTCCGGGGTACTTC.

Remarks on this clonotype: Being one base from a much bigger clone, this may be a read error. The J gene is TRBJ2-2, the V gene TRBV12-3 or TRBV12-4; tentatively, D is TRBD2 (6 bases). The V and J ends lost 3 bases and 6 bases respectively, with 8 bases between them. The CDR3 length is 13 residues. Here the CDR3 reads CASSFWGAGELFF. The CDR3 coding sequence is TGTGCCAGCAGTTTTTGGGGGGCCGGGGAGCTGTTTTTT.

This clonotype was recorded at least ten times. V usage is TRBV6-1 and J usage is TRBJ1-5; D ambiguous. Per germline, CDR1 MNHNS and CDR2 SASEGT. With 1 base removed from V and 9 bases from J, the gap between germline ends came to 10 bases. The CDR3 contains 13 residues. In nucleotides, the CDR3 is TGTGCCAGCAGTGAAGAAGCCCGTATGCCCCAGCATTTT. Its translation is CASSEEARMPQHF.

This clonotype was counted ten times or more. This chain uses TRBV12-3 or TRBV12-4 with TRBJ1-1; D gene unclear. The CDR3 spans 13 residues. The V and J ends lost 3 bases and 8 bases respectively, with 13 bases between them. The CDR3 sequence is CASSFSGFEEAFF. Here the CDR3 DNA reads TGTGCCAGCAGTTTTTCAGGATTTGAAGAAGCTTTCTTT.

The chain uses TRBV11-2 and TRBJ2-7; TRBD2 matches 14 bases. This CDR3 spans 17 amino acids. Looked up from germline, CDR1 is SGHAT and CDR2 is FQNNGV. V dropped 3 bases and J dropped 6; count of bases not matched to a gene: 10. The CDR3 loop reads CASSFSGTSGSKGEQYF. The DNA for the CDR3 is TGTGCCAGCAGCTTCTCAGGGACTAGCGGGAGTAAAGGCGAGCAGTACTTC.

The V gene is TRBV3-1, the J gene TRBJ1-1; TRBD1 is a possible D gene (6 bases). Trimming took 0 bases from V and 1 from J, leaving 12 bases between them. The CDR3 loop spans 16 amino acids. CDR1 and CDR2 (germline): LGHDT, YNNKEL (reference sequence). The CDR3 coding sequence is TGTGCCAGCAGCCAAGATTGGGGGCAGGGGAACACTGAAGCTTTCTTT. It specifies CASSQDWGQGNTEAFF.

The V gene is TRBV12-3 or TRBV12-4, the J gene TRBJ1-1; no definite D call. V was cut by 7 bases and J by 7 bases, with 13 bases left in between. The CDR3 runs to 12 residues. As DNA, the CDR3 is TGTGCCAGCACCCGGTCAAGTAATGAAGCTTTCTTT. This codes for CASTRSSNEAFF.

The chain recombines TRBV20-1 with TRBJ2-7; D is ambiguous. Deletions cut 3 bases from V and 3 bases from J, with 9 bases between. Germline CDR1 is DFQATT and CDR2 is SNEGSKA (reference sequence). This CDR3 has 12 amino acids. For the CDR3, the DNA is TGCAGTGCTAGCGGTGGGGTCTACGAGCAGTACTTC. It encodes CSASGGVYEQYF.

This clonotype has only one observation. Written as DNA, the CDR3 is TGTGCCAGCAGCGTATCGGTGGTCCCTTCCTACGAGCAGTACTTC. Amino acid sequence: CASSVSVVPSYEQYF. This chain uses TRBV7-2 with TRBJ2-7, with unresolved D. The CDR3 loop spans 15 amino acids. The V gene's germline CDR1 is SGHTA and CDR2 FQGNSA. V dropped 5 bases and J dropped 1 base, with 15 bases sitting between them.

This clonotype was seen repeatedly, ten times or more. The V and J genes are TRBV19 and TRBJ1-2; TRBD1 matches at 8 bases. Germline V CDR1 and CDR2: LNHDA, SQIVND (reference sequence). The CDR3 extends over 14 amino acids. The V gene end was trimmed by 5 bases and the J gene end by 9 bases; junction bases not matched to a gene: 11. CDR3 residues: CASSPGRGRLSYTF. CDR3 nucleotides: TGTGCCAGTAGTCCGGGCAGGGGGCGACTCAGCTACACCTTC.

Many counts were recorded for this clonotype. The chain employs TRBV12-3 or TRBV12-4 and TRBJ1-2; a possible D gene is TRBD1 (6 bases). The CDR3 spans 13 residues. V gave up 6 bases and J gave up 6 bases, with 14 bases separating them. The CDR3 DNA reads as TGTGCCAGCAGCCCAAGGGGGTCGAATGGCTACACCTTC. Protein product: CASSPRGSNGYTF.

This chain joins TRBV29-1 and TRBJ1-1; D is ambiguous. CDR3 length: 12 residues. Germline V gene data show CDR1 as SQVTM and CDR2 as ANQGSEA. V was shortened by 5 bases and J by 1 base, with 8 bases between the two germline ends. The CDR3 DNA reads as TGCAGCGTTCCCGGGAGGAACACTGAAGCTTTCTTT. Amino acids: CSVPGRNTEAFF. Full variable domain (missing parts from reference TRBV29-1 and TRBJ1-1): SAVISQKPSRDICQRGTSLTIQCQVDSQVTMMFWYRQQPGQSLTLIATANQGSEATYESGFVIDKFPISRPNLTFSTLTVSNMSPEDSSIYLCSVPGRNTEAFFGQGTRLTVV.

V gene TRBV3-1 combines with J gene TRBJ2-2; D uncertain. V gave up 0 bases and J gave up 1 base, with 12 bases separating them. The CDR3 consists of 17 residues. The V gene's germline CDR1 is LGHDT and CDR2 YNNKEL (reference sequence). This CDR3 is CASSQDGQPMNTGELFF. DNA of the CDR3: TGTGCCAGCAGCCAAGATGGGCAGCCAATGAACACCGGGGAGCTGTTTTTT.

The chain employs TRBV7-8 and TRBJ2-2; D could derive from TRBD1 or TRBD2 (5 bases each). Germline-derived CDR1 and CDR2 are SGHVS and FQNEAQ. The CDR3 spans 15 residues. V was pared by 3 bases and J by 5 bases, with 13 bases between. CDR3 in amino acids: CASSFFGADTGELFF. CDR3 nucleotide sequence: TGTGCCAGCAGCTTTTTCGGGGCGGATACCGGGGAGCTGTTTTTT.

V is TRBV12-3 or TRBV12-4 and J is TRBJ2-5, with D hard to call. This CDR3 is built from 14 residues. V was pared by 6 bases and J by 7 bases, with 18 bases between. In nucleotides, the CDR3 is TGTGCCAGCAGATCACCGACCGTTCTAGGGACCCAGTACTTC. Residues: CASRSPTVLGTQYF.

As regards this clonotype: This may stem from a read error, because a much larger clone lies one nucleotide away. CDR3 nucleotide sequence: TGCCGTGCTAGGCGCCGGACCTCCTACGAGCAGTACTTC. It encodes CRARRRTSYEQYF. The chain is built from TRBV20-1 and TRBJ2-7; no firm D call. Germline CDR1 and CDR2: DFQATT and SNEGSKA (reference sequence). The CDR3 sequence is 13 residues long.

The sample holds many counts of this clonotype. V usage is TRBV6-5 and J usage is TRBJ2-5, with D uncertain. The CDR3 spans 13 residues. V was pared by 2 bases and J by 3 bases, with 7 bases between. Germline V CDR1 and CDR2: MNHEY, SVGAGI. Written as DNA, the CDR3 is TGTGCCAGCAGTTACGTGTCGGAAGAGACCCAGTACTTC. Translating gives CASSYVSEETQYF.

The DNA for the CDR3 is TGTGCCAGCAGCCAAGATTTGGGTAGCGGGAGGAGAGAGCAGTACTTC. Translating it yields CASSQDLGSGRREQYF. V usage is TRBV4-2 and J usage is TRBJ2-7; 10 nucleotides align to TRBD2. With V trimmed by 0 bases and J by 7 bases, 9 bases remained unmatched. Germline V gene data show CDR1 as LGHNA and CDR2 as YNFKEQ. The length of the CDR3 is 16 residues.